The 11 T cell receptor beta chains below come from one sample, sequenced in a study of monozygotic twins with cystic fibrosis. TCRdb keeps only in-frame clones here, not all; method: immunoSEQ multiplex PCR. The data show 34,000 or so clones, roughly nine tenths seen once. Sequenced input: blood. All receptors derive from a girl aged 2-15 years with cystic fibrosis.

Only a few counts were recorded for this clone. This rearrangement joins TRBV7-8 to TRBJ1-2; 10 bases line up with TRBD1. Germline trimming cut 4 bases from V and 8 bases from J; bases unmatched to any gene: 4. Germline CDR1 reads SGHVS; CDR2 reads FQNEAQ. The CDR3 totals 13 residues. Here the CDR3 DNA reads TGTGCCAGCAGCTACGGGACAGGGGAGGGCTACACCTTC. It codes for CASSYGTGEGYTF.

CDR3 coding DNA: TGTGCCAGCAGCTCGCGCAGGGTTTTCACTGAAGCTTTCTTT. Translation: CASSSRRVFTEAFF. The chain couples TRBV5-6 to TRBJ1-1; D perhaps matches TRBD1 (5 bases). Trimming removed 3 bases from V and 4 bases from J, with 13 bases in between. Germline CDR1 is SGHDT and CDR2 is YYEEEE. This CDR3 is 14 amino acids long. Full variable domain (outside the CDR3, taken from reference TRBV5-6 and TRBJ1-1): DAGVTQSPTHLIKTRGQQVTLRCSPKSGHDTVSWYQQALGQGPQFIFQYYEEEERQRGNFPDRFSGHQFPNYSSELNVNALLLGDSALYLCASSSRRVFTEAFFGQGTRLTVV.

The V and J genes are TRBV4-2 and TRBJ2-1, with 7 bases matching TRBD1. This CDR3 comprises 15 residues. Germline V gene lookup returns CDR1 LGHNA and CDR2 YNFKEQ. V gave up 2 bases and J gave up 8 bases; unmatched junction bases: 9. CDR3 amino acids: CASSQRDSRVDEQFF. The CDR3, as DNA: TGTGCCAGCAGCCAACGGGACAGCAGGGTCGATGAGCAGTTCTTC.

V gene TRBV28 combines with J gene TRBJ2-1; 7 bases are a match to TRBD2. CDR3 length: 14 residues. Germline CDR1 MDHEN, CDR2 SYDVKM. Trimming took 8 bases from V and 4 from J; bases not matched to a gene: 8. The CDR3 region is CASGPGGGYNEQFF. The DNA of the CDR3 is TGTGCCAGCGGGCCCGGCGGGGGATACAATGAGCAGTTCTTC.

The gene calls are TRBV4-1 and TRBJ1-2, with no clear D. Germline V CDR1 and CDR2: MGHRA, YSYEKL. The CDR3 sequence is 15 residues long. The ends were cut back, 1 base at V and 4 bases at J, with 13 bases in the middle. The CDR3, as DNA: TGCGCCAGCAGCCAAGCGGTTCGGGCGGCCTATGGCTACACCTTC. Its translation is CASSQAVRAAYGYTF.

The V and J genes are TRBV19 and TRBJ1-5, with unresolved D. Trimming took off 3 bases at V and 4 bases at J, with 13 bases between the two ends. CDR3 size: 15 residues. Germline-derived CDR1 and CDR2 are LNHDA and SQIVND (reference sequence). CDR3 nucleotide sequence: TGTGCCAGTAGTATGGGTGTCGCCTCTAATCAGCCCCAGCATTTT. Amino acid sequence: CASSMGVASNQPQHF. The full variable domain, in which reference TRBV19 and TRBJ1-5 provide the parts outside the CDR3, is DGGITQSPKYLFRKEGQNVTLSCEQNLNHDAMYWYRQDPGQGLRLIYYSQIVNDFQKGDIAEGYSVSREKKESFPLTVTSAQKNPTAFYLCASSMGVASNQPQHFGDGTRLSIL.

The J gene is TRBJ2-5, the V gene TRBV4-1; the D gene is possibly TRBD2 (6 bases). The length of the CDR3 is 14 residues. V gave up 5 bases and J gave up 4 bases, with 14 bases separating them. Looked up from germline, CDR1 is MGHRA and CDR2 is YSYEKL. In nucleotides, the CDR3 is TGCGCCAGCAGCGTCTCGGGGGTGGGAGAGACCCAGTACTTC. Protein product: CASSVSGVGETQYF.

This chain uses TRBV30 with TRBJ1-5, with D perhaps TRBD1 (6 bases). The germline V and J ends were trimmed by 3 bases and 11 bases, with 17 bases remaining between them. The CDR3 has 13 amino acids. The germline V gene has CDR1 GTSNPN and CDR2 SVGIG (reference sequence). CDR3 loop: CAWRENTGRAQHF. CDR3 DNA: TGTGCCTGGAGAGAGAATACAGGGAGGGCCCAGCATTTT.

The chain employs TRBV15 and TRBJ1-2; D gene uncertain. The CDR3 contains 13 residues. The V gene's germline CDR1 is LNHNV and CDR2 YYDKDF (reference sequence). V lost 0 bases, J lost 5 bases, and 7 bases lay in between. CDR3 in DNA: TGTGCCACCAGCAGAGATTTCCCTTATGGCTACACCTTC. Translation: CATSRDFPYGYTF.

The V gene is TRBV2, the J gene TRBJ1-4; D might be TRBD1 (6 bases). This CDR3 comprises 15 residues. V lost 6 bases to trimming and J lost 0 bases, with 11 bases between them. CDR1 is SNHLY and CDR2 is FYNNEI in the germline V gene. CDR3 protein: CASRYRDATNEKLFF. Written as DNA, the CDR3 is TGTGCCAGCAGATACAGGGATGCAACTAATGAAAAACTGTTTTTT.

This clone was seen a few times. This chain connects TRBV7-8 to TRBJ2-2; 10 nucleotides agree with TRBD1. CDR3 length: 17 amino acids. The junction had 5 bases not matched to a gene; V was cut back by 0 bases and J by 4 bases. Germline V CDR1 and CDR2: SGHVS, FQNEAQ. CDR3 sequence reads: CASSLAETGGFTGELFF. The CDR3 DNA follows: TGTGCCAGCAGCTTAGCGGAGACAGGGGGCTTCACCGGGGAGCTGTTTTTT.